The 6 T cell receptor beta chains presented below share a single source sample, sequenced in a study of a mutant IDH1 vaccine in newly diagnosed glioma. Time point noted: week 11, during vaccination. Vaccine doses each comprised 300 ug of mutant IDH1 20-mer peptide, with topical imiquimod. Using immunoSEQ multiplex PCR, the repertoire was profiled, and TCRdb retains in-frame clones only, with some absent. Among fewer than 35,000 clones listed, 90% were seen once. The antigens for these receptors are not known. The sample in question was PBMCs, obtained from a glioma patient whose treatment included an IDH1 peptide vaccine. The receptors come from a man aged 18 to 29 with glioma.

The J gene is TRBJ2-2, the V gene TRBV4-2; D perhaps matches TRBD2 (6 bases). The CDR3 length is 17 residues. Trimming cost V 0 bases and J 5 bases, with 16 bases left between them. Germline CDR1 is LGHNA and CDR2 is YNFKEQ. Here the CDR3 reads CASSQDFPTSGTGELFF. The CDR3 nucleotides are TGTGCCAGCAGCCAAGATTTTCCGACTAGTGGGACCGGGGAGCTGTTTTTT.

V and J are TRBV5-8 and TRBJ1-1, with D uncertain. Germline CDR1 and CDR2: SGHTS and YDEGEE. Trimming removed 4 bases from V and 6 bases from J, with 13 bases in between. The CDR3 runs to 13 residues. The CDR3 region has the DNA TGTGCCAGCAGCGATCTGAACCGGCCTGAAGCTTTCTTT. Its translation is CASSDLNRPEAFF.

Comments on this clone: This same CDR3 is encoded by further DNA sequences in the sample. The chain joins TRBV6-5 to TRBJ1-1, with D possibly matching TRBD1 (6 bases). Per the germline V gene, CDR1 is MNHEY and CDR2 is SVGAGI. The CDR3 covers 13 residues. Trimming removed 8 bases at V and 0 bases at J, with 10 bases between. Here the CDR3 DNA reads TGTGCCAGCGGGGGGCGTATGAACACTGAAGCTTTCTTT. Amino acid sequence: CASGGRMNTEAFF.

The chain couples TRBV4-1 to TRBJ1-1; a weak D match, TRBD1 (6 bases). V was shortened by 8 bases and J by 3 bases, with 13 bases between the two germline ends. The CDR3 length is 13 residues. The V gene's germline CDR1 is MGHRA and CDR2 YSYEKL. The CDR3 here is CASGTGRDTEAFF. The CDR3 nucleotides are TGCGCCAGCGGAACAGGGAGGGACACTGAAGCTTTCTTT.

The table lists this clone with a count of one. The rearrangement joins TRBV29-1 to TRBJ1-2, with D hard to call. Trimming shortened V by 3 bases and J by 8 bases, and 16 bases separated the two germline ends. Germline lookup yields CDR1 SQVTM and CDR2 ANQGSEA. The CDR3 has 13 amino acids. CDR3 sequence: CSVDLPRRGGYTF. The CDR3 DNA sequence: TGCAGCGTTGATCTACCGAGGAGAGGCGGCTACACCTTC.

CDR3 sequence: CASSLAIDQGETQYF. The DNA of the CDR3 is TGTGCCAGCAGCTTGGCCATCGACCAGGGAGAGACCCAGTACTTC. The chain has TRBV5-4 and TRBJ2-5, with D maybe TRBD1 (5 bases). Trimming pared 0 bases from V and 4 bases from J, leaving 13 bases between. This CDR3 contains 15 residues. Germline CDR1 reads SGHNT; CDR2 reads YYREEE (reference sequence).